This T cell receptor (beta chain) was captured by sequencing in a study of blood T cell repertoires in COVID-19. Original processing methods: Amplifying reference gene primers gave estimates of nucleated cell counts. Generated by immunoSEQ multiplex PCR, the TCRdb table keeps only in-frame clones and is missing some. The DNA was the basis for D and trimming; V, J and clone size are from that table. The data hold hundreds of thousands of clones, with approximately 85% observed a single time. A remark on this clone: A read error may account for a junction end that differs from germline.

This CDR3 contains 15 residues. CDR1 is SNHLY, CDR2 FYNNEI, per germline. This TCR came from a human donor in a cohort sampled during active COVID-19. Sequenced material: peripheral blood. This chain connects TRBV2 to TRBJ2-1, with a tentative D call TRBD2 (6 bases). CDR3 sequence (DNA): TGTGCCAGCAGTCAAGCCGGGAGCTCCTACAATGAGCAGTTCTTC. It codes for CASSQAGSSYNEQFF.